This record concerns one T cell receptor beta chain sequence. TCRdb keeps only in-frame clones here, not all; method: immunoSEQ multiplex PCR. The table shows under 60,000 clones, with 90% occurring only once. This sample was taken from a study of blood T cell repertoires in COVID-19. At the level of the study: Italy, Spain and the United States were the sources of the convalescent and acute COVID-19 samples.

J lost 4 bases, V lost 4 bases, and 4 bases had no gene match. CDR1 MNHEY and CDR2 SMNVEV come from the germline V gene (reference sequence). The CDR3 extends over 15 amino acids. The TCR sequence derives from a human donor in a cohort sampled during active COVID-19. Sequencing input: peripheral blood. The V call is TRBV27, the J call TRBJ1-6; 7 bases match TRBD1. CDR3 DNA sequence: TGTGCCAGCAGTTCAGGACAGGTTTATAATTCACCCCTCCACTTT. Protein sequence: CASSSGQVYNSPLHF.